This TCR beta chain was recovered during a study of tissue T cells after allogeneic stem cell transplantation. Clones were read by immunoSEQ multiplex PCR, and TCRdb kept only the in-frame ones, dropping some. The data contain about 48,000 clones, around 70% of them singletons. CDR1 and CDR2 from the germline V gene are NNHDY and SYVADS. The CDR3 runs to 14 residues. Trimming cost V 5 bases and J 2 bases; bases outside gene matches: 2. General study findings and limits: Blood and spleen captured only part of the tissue TCR repertoire. Anatomically similar tissues had similar TCR repertoires within each patient. Shared clones across patients were few; motif clustering revealed tissue-specific shared signatures.

To note about this clone: Its antigen is as yet unknown. Genes and germline come from the mouse. The sequenced fragment ends 1 residue before the CDR3 boundary, so the rest is inferred from the germline J gene.

The sample consisted of sorted cells pooled from one or two spleens. This chain links TRBV13-3 with TRBJ2-1; 9 positions match TRBD1. The source of this sequence is a pool of C57BL/6 mice in good health. CDR3: CASRRDRDYAEQFF. The part of the CDR3 DNA that was read is TGTGCCAGCAGGAGGGACAGGGACTATGCTGAGCAGTTC.